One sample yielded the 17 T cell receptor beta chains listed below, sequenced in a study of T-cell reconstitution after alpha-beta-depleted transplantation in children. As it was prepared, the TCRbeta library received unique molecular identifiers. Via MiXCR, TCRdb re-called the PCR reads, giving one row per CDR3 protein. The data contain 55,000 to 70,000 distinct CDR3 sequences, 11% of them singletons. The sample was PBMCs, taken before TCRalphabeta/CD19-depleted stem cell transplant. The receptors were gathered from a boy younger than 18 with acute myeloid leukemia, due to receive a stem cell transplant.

The CDR3 DNA sequence: TGTGCCAGCAGCAAGGCAGGGAGAGGAAATTCACCCCTCCACTTT. As protein: CASSKAGRGNSPLHF. The chain employs TRBV9 and TRBJ1-6; maybe TRBD1 (5 bases). V lost 4 bases and J lost 7, with 15 bases in between. This CDR3 is built from 15 residues. Germline values: CDR1 SGDLS, CDR2 YYNGEE.

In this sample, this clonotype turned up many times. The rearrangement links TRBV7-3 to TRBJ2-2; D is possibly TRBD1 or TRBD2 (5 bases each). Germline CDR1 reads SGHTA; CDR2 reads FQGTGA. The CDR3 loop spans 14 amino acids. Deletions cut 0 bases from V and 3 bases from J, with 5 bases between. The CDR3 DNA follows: TGTGCCAGCAGCTTAACGGGGGACACCGGGGAGCTGTTTTTT. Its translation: CASSLTGDTGELFF. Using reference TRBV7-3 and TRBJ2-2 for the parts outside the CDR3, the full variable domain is GAGVSQTPSNKVTEKGKYVELRCDPISGHTALYWYRQSLGQGPEFLIYFQGTGAADDSGLPNDRFFAVRPEGSVSTLKIQRTERGDSAVYLCASSLTGDTGELFFGEGSRLTVL.

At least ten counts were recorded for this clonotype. CDR3 sequence: CSASGGGPTNEKLFF. The CDR3 coding sequence is TGCAGTGCTAGCGGGGGGGGCCCAACTAATGAAAAACTGTTTTTT. The J gene is TRBJ1-4, the V gene TRBV20-1; weak D call: TRBD1 (6 bases). From germline, CDR1 is DFQATT and CDR2 SNEGSKA (reference sequence). Trimming cost V 3 bases and J 0 bases, with 11 bases left between them. The CDR3 has 15 residues.

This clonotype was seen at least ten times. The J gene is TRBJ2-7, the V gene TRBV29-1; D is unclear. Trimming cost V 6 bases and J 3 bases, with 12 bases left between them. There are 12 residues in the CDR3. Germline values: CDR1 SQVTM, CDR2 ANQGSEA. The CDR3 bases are TGCAGCGTGGCCCCTGATGTCTACGAGCAGTACTTC. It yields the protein CSVAPDVYEQYF.

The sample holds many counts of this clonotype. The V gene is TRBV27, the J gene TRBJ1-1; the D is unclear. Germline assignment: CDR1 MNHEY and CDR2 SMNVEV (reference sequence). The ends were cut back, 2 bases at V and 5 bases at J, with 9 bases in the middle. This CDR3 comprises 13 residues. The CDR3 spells CASSLAMGTEAFF. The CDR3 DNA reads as TGTGCCAGCAGTTTAGCTATGGGAACTGAAGCTTTCTTT.

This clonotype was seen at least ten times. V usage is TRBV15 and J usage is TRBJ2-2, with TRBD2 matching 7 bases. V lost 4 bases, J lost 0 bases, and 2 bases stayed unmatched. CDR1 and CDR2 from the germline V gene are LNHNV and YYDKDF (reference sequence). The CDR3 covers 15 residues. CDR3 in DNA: TGTGCCACCAGCATGAGCGGGACGAACACCGGGGAGCTGTTTTTT. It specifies CATSMSGTNTGELFF.

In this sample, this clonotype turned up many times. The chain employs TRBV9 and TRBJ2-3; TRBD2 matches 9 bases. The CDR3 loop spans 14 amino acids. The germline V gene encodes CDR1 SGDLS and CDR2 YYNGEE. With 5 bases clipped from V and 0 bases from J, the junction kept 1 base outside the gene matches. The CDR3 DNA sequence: TGTGCCAGCAGTACTAGCGGGAGCACAGATACGCAGTATTTT. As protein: CASSTSGSTDTQYF.

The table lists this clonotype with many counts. The CDR3 DNA reads TGTGCCAGCGGGGAGCAGAACACCGGGGAGCTGTTTTTT. This sequence encodes CASGEQNTGELFF. The rearrangement joins TRBV7-8 to TRBJ2-2; TRBD2 might be the D (5 bases). The CDR3 covers 13 residues. V was clipped by 8 bases and J by 1 base, with 8 bases between them. CDR1 and CDR2 from the germline V gene are SGHVS and FQNEAQ.

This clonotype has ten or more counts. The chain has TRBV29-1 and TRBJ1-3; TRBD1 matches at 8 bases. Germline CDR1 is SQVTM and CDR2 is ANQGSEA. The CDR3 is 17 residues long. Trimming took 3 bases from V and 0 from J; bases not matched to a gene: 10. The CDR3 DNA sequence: TGCAGCGTTGACGGTGGGGCAGGGGGCCCCTCTGGAAACACCATATATTTT. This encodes CSVDGGAGGPSGNTIYF. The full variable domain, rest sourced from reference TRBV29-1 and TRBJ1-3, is SAVISQKPSRDICQRGTSLTIQCQVDSQVTMMFWYRQQPGQSLTLIATANQGSEATYESGFVIDKFPISRPNLTFSTLTVSNMSPEDSSIYLCSVDGGAGGPSGNTIYFGEGSWLTVV.

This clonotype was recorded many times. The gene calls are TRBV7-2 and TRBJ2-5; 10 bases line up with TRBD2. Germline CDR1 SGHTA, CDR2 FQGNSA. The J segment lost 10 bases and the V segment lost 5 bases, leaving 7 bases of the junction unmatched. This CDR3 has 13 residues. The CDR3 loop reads CASSPTLAGLQYF. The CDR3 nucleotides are TGTGCCAGCAGCCCAACACTAGCGGGGCTCCAGTACTTC.

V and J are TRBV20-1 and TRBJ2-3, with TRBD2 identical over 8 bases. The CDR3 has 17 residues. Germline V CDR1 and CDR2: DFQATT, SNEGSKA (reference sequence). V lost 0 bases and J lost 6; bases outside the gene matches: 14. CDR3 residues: CSARDLGPGGVQDTQYF. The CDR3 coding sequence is TGCAGTGCTAGAGATCTGGGGCCGGGAGGGGTTCAGGATACGCAGTATTTT.

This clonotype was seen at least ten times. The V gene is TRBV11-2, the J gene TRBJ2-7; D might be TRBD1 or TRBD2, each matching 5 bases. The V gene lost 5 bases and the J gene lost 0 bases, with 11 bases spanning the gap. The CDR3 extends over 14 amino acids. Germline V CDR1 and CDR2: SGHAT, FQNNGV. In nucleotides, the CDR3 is TGTGCCAGCAGCCAACCCGGGACCTCCTACGAGCAGTACTTC. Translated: CASSQPGTSYEQYF.

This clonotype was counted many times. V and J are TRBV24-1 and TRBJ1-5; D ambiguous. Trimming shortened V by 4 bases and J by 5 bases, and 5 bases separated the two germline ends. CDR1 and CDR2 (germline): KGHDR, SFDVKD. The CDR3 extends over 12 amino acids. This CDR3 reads CATSEAYQPQHF. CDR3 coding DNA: TGTGCCACCAGTGAGGCGTATCAGCCCCAGCATTTT.

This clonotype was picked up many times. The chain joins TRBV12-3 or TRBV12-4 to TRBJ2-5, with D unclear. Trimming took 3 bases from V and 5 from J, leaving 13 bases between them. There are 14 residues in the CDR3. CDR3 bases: TGTGCCAGCAGTTTTACACAAACGGTGGAGACCCAGTACTTC. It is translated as CASSFTQTVETQYF.

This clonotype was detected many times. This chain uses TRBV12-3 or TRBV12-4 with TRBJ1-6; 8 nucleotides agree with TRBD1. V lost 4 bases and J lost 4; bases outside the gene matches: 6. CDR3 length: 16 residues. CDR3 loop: CASSYRGTPYNSPLHF. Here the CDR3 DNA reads TGTGCCAGCAGTTACAGGGGGACGCCTTATAATTCACCCCTCCACTTT.

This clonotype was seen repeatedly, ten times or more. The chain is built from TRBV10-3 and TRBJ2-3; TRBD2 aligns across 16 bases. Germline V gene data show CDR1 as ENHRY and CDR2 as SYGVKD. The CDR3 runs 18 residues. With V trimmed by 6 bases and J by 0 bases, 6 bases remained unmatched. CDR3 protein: CAISAGTSGGASTDTQYF. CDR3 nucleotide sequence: TGTGCCATCAGCGCCGGGACTAGCGGGGGGGCTAGCACAGATACGCAGTATTTT.

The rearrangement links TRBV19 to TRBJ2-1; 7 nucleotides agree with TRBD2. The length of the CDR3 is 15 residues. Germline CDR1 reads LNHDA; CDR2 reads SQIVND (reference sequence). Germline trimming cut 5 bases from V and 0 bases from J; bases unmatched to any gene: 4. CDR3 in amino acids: CASSLTSPSYNEQFF. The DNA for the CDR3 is TGTGCCAGTAGTTTGACTAGCCCCTCCTACAATGAGCAGTTCTTC.